One and the same sample provided the 8 T cell receptor beta chains below, sequenced in a study of graft-versus-host responses after intestinal transplantation. Profiled with immunoSEQ multiplex PCR; TCRdb holds only in-frame clones, not every one. Of about 93,000 clones detected, 85% to 95% appear once; the ten largest clones hold 0.45% to 0.55%. These receptors have no identified antigens. The sequencing here drew on unstimulated CD8+ T cells sorted from spleen or lymph node cells, taken before intestinal transplant. These receptors came from a human donor who received an intestinal transplant.

The rearrangement joins TRBV5-1 to TRBJ2-1; TRBD2 agrees at 11 bases. CDR3 size: 16 residues. Germline CDR1 and CDR2: SGHRS and YFSETQ. V was clipped by 4 bases and J by 4 bases; unmatched bases: 7. The CDR3 spells CASSIGLAGQYNEQFF. As DNA, the CDR3 is TGCGCCAGCAGCATAGGACTAGCGGGCCAGTACAATGAGCAGTTCTTC.

The CDR3, as DNA: TGTGCCAGCAGTGGAATCGGGACAGGCTACGAGCAGTACTTC. The encoded protein is CASSGIGTGYEQYF. V is TRBV6-1 and J is TRBJ2-7; 8 nucleotides line up with TRBD1. V shed 4 bases and J 3 bases; nucleotides not matched to a gene: 5. Germline V gives CDR1 MNHNS, CDR2 SASEGT. The CDR3 has 14 residues.

The chain employs TRBV4-1 and TRBJ2-3; D unclear. Germline assignment: CDR1 MGHRA and CDR2 YSYEKL. V was cut by 1 base and J by 1 base, with 6 bases left in between. The CDR3 runs 14 residues. CDR3 DNA: TGCGCCAGCAGCCAAGTATCCGGCACAGATACGCAGTATTTT. This sequence encodes CASSQVSGTDTQYF.

This clone was seen a few times. V and J are TRBV6-6 and TRBJ1-2, with D possibly matching TRBD1 (6 bases). Germline V gives CDR1 MNHNY, CDR2 SVGAGI (reference sequence). V was pared by 7 bases and J by 9 bases, with 18 bases between. This CDR3 contains 13 residues. As DNA, the CDR3 is TGTGCCAGCAACGAGGGGGGGTTCGATCGCTACACCTTC. Encoded protein: CASNEGGFDRYTF.

The CDR3 protein is CASSEAGTEAYEQYF. The DNA for the CDR3 is TGTGCCAGCAGTGAAGCAGGGACAGAAGCCTACGAGCAGTACTTC. The chain combines TRBV6-1 with TRBJ2-7, with 7 bases matching TRBD1. The CDR3 covers 15 residues. J gave up 2 bases and V 0 bases, and 4 bases lay outside the gene matches. CDR1 and CDR2 (germline): MNHNS, SASEGT.

The V call is TRBV19, the J call TRBJ2-1; unclear D gene. This CDR3 contains 15 residues. Trimming took off 3 bases at V and 4 bases at J, with 13 bases between the two ends. CDR1 and CDR2 from the germline V gene are LNHDA and SQIVND (reference sequence). The DNA of the CDR3 is TGTGCCAGTAGTATTGTTGCACAGACATACAATGAGCAGTTCTTC. It yields the protein CASSIVAQTYNEQFF.

J is TRBJ1-5 and V is TRBV6-5; TRBD1 matches 7 bases. The junction had 5 bases not matched to a gene; V was cut back by 6 bases and J by 6 bases. The CDR3 runs 13 residues. CDR1 is MNHEY, CDR2 SVGAGI, per germline. CDR3 bases: TGTGCCAGCAGCGGACAGGCGGGTCAGCCCCAGCATTTT. It specifies CASSGQAGQPQHF.

The gene calls are TRBV7-9 and TRBJ2-7; a weak D match, TRBD1 (5 bases). Germline CDR1 and CDR2: SEHNR and FQNEAQ (reference sequence). The CDR3 has 15 residues. Trimming pared 4 bases from V and 3 bases from J, leaving 16 bases between. The CDR3 loop is CASSSTLTDLYEQYF. CDR3 bases: TGTGCCAGCAGCTCCACTCTGACAGACCTCTACGAGCAGTACTTC.